This T cell receptor (beta chain) was observed in a study of blood T cell repertoires in COVID-19 (dated by TCRdb to 2018 to 2021). For the study in its entirety: Collaborator samples came from the United States, Italy and Spain and covered acute and convalescent phases of COVID-19. The samples were drawn from the first 160 participants of the ongoing ImmuneRACE study and from 950 to 1,500 subjects provided by 6 global collaborators. The material from the prospective study consisted of cDNA or gDNA derived from T cells, B-cell-depleted T cells, or PBMCs. Where available, HLA class I and class II types were obtained from metadata supplied by the sample provider rather than from assay-based typing. Subjects who had been exposed to COVID-19, were actively infected with it, or had recovered from it provided the deeply sampled blood TCRbeta repertoires that made up the dataset. The repertoires were released in a freely available public database meant as a resource for research on the immune response to SARS-CoV-2. A de-identified subject ID, COVID-19 status, age in years and sex were almost always included in the sample metadata. On the study overall, not on this receptor specifically: The quantity of clinical and demographic metadata differed by source and by participant and was supplied without curation.

The immunoSEQ Assay, a bias-controlled multiplex PCR, was used to amplify TCRbeta CDR3 regions from genomic DNA. The original methods were these. The number of nucleated cells in each sample was estimated from the amplification of reference gene primers within the assay. To quantify the absolute abundance of each unique TCRbeta CDR3 rearrangement, sequence reads were collapsed and filtered. For each sample, productive Simpson clonality was calculated as the square root of Simpson's diversity index across productive rearrangements. The source is immuneACCESS, and TCRdb retained only in-frame sequences with V and J called. Part of the clones is not carried over; for the studies checked, unresolved V genes explain less than half of this, and the remainder is unexplained. D and trimming come from the DNA, and the V and J calls and clone size come from that table. This sample gives roughly 200,000 clones in total; about 86% of them show up just once. In total, the top ten clones hold approximately 6.2% of the sample.

V has 4 bases trimmed and J has 8 bases trimmed; junction bases matching no gene number 11. From the germline V gene, CDR1 is SGHRS and CDR2 is YFSETQ. Including cysteine and phenylalanine, the CDR3 has 14 amino acids. This entry keeps only the CDR3 DNA: 42 bases, framed from base 1. Samples from volunteer blood donors who had recovered from COVID-19 were contributed by a second Seattle source. The collaborating institutions used their own protocols to collect whole blood in K2EDTA tubes. For TCRbeta analysis, collaborators shipped samples in one of three forms: frozen whole blood, isolated PBMCs, or DNA extracted from either of those sample types. On this clone itself: The antigen this receptor binds is unknown. Within one base of it there is no much larger clone, and no base qualities were kept.

Sample: peripheral blood. This TCR was sampled from a man in his 60s who had recovered from COVID-19. The chain was built from TRBV5-1 and TRBJ1-2, and 7 junctional nucleotides match TRBD1. The CDR3 protein is CASSPPTGLMGYTF. The nucleotide sequence is TGCGCCAGCAGCCCTCCGACAGGGTTAATGGGCTACACCTTC.